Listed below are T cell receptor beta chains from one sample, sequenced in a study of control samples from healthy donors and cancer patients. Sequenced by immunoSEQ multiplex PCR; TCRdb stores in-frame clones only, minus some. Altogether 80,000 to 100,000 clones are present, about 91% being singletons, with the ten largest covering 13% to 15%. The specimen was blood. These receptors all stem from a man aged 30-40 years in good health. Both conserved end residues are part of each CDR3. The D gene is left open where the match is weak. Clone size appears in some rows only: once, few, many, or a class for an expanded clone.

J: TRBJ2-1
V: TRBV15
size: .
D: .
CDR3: CATSRDPSLGHEQFF
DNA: TGTGCCACCAGCAGAGATCCTAGCTTGGGGCATGAGCAGTTCTTC

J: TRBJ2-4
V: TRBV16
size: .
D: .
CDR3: CASSRKDPIAKNIQYF
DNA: TGTGCCAGCAGTCGAAAGGACCCAATAGCCAAAAACATTCAGTACTTC

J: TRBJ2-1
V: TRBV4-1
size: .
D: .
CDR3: CASSQRLRREDEQFF
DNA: TGCGCCAGCAGCCAACGTCTTCGGAGGGAGGATGAGCAGTTCTTC

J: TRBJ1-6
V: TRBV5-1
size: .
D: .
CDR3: CASSLESPGNSPLHF
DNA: TGCGCCAGCAGCTTGGAGTCCCCTGGTAATTCACCCCTCCACTTT

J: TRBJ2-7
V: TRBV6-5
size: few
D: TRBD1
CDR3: CASRRDREGSYEQYF
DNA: TGTGCCAGCAGGAGAGACAGGGAAGGGTCCTACGAGCAGTACTTC

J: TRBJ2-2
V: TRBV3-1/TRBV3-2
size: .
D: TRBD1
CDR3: CASSPVGQGTGELFF
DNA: TGTGCCAGCAGCCCCGTTGGACAGGGGACCGGGGAGCTGTTTTTT

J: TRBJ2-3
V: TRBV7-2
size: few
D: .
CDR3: CASSRTRGADTQYF
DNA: TGTGCCAGCAGCCGGACCAGAGGGGCAGATACGCAGTATTTT

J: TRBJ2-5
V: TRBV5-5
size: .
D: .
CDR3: CASSFWEDGRETQYF
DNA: TGTGCCAGCAGCTTTTGGGAGGACGGACGGGAGACCCAGTACTTC

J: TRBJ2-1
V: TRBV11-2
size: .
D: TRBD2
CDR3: CASSLRLAGPIRNEQFF
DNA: TGTGCCAGCAGCTTAAGACTAGCGGGCCCCATAAGGAATGAGCAGTTCTTC

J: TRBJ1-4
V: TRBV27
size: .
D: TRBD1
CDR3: CASSGRQGLIEKLFF
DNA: TGTGCCAGCAGTGGAAGACAGGGATTAATTGAAAAACTGTTTTTT

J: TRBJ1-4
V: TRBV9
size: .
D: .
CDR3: CASSGPPGSNEKLFF
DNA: TGTGCCAGCAGTGGGCCCCCGGGCAGTAATGAAAAACTGTTTTTT

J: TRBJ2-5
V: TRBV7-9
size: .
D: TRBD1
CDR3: CASSLLEQGEETQYF
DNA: TGTGCCAGCAGCTTATTGGAACAGGGGGAAGAGACCCAGTACTTC

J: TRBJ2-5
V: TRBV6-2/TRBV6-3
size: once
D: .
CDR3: CASSYSYATQYF
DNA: TGTGCCAGCAGTTACTCGTATGCGACCCAGTACTTC

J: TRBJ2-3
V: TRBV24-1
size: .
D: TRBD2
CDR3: CATSDIRLAGADTQYF
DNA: TGTGCCACCAGTGACATACGACTAGCGGGTGCAGATACGCAGTATTTT

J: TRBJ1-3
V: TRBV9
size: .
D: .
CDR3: CASSVEAGNTIYF
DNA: TGTGCCAGCAGCGTAGAGGCAGGAAACACCATATATTTT

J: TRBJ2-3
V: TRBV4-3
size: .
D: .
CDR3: CASSQEALSTDTQYF
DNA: TGCGCCAGCAGCCAAGAAGCACTGAGCACAGATACGCAGTATTTT

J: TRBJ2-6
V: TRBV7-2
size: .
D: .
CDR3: CASSGTSGANVLTF
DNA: TGTGCCAGCAGCGGGACATCTGGGGCCAACGTCCTGACTTTC

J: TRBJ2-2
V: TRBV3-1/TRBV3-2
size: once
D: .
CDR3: CASSLPLGDAGELFF
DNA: TGTGCCAGCAGCCTACCTTTGGGCGATGCCGGGGAGCTGTTTTTT

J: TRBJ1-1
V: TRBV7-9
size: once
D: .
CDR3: CASSLISPEAFF
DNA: TGTGCCAGCAGCTTAATCAGCCCTGAAGCTTTCTTT

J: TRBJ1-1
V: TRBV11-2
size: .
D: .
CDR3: CASSSRGNTEAFF
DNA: TGTGCCAGCAGCTCAAGGGGAAACACTGAAGCTTTCTTT

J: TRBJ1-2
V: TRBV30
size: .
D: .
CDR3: CAWSVLIQGGGYTF
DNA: TGTGCCTGGAGTGTACTGATACAGGGAGGCGGCTACACCTTC

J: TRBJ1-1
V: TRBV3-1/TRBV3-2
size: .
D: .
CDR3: CASSQDRANTEAFF
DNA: TGTGCCAGCAGCCAAGACAGGGCGAACACTGAAGCTTTCTTT

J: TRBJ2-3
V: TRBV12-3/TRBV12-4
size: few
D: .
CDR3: CASSPLTPDTQYF
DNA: TGTGCCAGCAGTCCCCTGACCCCAGATACGCAGTATTTT

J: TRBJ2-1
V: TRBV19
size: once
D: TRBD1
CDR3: CASSTNPGGWQFF
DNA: TGTGCCAGTAGTACCAACCCAGGGGGCTGGCAGTTCTTC

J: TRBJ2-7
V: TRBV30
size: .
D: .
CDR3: CAWTLKGRQVGEQYF
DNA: TGTGCCTGGACCCTAAAGGGTCGACAGGTCGGGGAGCAGTACTTC

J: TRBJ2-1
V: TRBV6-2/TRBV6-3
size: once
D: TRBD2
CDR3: CASSQRGGTSGTSYNEQFF
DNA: TGTGCCAGCAGTCAACGAGGGGGTACTAGCGGGACCTCCTACAATGAGCAGTTCTTC

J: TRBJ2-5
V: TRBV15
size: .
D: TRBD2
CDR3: CATSRGLAGGPETQYF
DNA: TGTGCCACCAGCAGGGGACTAGCGGGAGGGCCGGAGACCCAGTACTTC

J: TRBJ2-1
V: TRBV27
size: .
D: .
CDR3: CASSFGSSEQFF
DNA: TGTGCCAGCAGTTTCGGGTCCTCTGAGCAGTTCTTC

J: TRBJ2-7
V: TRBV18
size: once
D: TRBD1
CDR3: CASSLGTDYGQYF
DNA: TGTGCCAGCTCACTCGGGACAGACTACGGGCAGTACTTC

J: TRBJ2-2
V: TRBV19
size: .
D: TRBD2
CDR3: CASSLAGSNTGELFF
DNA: TGTGCCAGTAGTTTAGCGGGATCAAACACCGGGGAGCTGTTTTTT

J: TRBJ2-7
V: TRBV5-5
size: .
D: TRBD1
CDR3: CASSQDRDPYEQYF
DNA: TGTGCCAGCAGCCAGGACAGGGACCCCTACGAGCAGTACTTC

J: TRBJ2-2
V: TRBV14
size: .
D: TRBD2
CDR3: CASSQDRRAGGTGELFF
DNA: TGTGCCAGCAGCCAAGATCGGAGAGCGGGAGGGACCGGGGAGCTGTTTTTT

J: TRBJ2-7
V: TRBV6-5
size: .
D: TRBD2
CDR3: CAVRGRTSGDYEQYF
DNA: TGTGCCGTCAGGGGAAGGACTAGCGGGGACTACGAGCAGTACTTC

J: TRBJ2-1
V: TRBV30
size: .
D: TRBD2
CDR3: CAAGRDGSYNEQFF
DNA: TGTGCCGCCGGGAGGGACGGCTCCTACAATGAGCAGTTCTTC

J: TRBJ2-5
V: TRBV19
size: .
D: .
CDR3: CASSIEFPQETQYF
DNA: TGTGCCAGTAGTATAGAGTTCCCCCAAGAGACCCAGTACTTC

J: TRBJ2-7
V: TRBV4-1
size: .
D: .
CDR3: CASSQVIRDYEQYF
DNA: TGCGCCAGCAGCCAAGTCATCCGGGACTACGAGCAGTACTTC

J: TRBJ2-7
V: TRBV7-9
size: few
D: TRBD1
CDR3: CASSLVWTGSSYEQYF
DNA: TGTGCCAGCAGCTTAGTCTGGACAGGGAGCTCCTACGAGCAGTACTTC

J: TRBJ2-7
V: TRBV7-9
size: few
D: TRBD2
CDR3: CASSFSGGWDEQYF
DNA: TGTGCCAGCAGCTTTAGCGGGGGATGGGACGAGCAGTACTTC

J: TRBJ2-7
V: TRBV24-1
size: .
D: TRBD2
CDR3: CATSDSSGRGGEQYF
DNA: TGTGCCACCAGTGACTCTAGCGGGAGGGGTGGCGAGCAGTACTTC

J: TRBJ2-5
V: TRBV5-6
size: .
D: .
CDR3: CASSLAGGYQETQYF
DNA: TGTGCCAGCAGCTTGGCAGGGGGGTATCAAGAGACCCAGTACTTC

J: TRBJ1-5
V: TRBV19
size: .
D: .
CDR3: CASTWGGFQPQHF
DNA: TGTGCCAGTACCTGGGGGGGTTTTCAGCCCCAGCATTTT

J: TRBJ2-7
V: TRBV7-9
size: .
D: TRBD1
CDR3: CASSLAGQGAPYEQYF
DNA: TGTGCCAGCAGCTTAGCCGGACAGGGGGCCCCGTACGAGCAGTACTTC

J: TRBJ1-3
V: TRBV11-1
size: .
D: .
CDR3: CASSFPGLPGNTIYF
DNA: TGTGCCAGCAGCTTCCCCGGGCTCCCTGGAAACACCATATATTTT

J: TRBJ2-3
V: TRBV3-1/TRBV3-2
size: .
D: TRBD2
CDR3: CASRLTSGNTDTQYF
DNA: TGTGCCAGCAGACTGACTAGCGGAAACACAGATACGCAGTATTTT

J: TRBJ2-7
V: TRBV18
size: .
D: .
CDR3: CASSRDLSSYEQYF
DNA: TGTGCCAGCTCAAGGGACCTCAGCTCCTACGAGCAGTACTTC

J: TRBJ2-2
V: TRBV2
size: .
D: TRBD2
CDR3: CASSPLRGLAGVTGELFF
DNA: TGTGCCAGCAGTCCTCTGAGGGGCCTAGCGGGAGTTACCGGGGAGCTGTTTTTT

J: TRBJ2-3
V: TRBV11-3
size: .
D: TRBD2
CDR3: CASSLVAGGADTQYF
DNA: TGTGCCAGCAGCTTGGTAGCGGGAGGGGCAGATACGCAGTATTTT

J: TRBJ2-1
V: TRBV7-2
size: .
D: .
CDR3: CASSRRGTYNEQFF
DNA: TGTGCCAGCAGCCGTCGCGGGACCTACAATGAGCAGTTCTTC

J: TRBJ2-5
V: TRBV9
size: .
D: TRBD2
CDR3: CASSPLAGAGETQYF
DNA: TGTGCCAGCAGCCCCCTAGCGGGAGCAGGGGAGACCCAGTACTTC